This is a list of T cell receptor beta chains from one sample in a study of technical replicates of blood from a handful of donors. Using immunoSEQ multiplex PCR, the repertoire was profiled, and TCRdb retains in-frame clones only, with some absent. The data hold about 63,000 clones, with 85% to 90% observed a single time. The sample comprised PBMCs. The receptor set was obtained from a human donor in good health. Some clones in this sample may be carry-over from other donors' samples. Each CDR3 is given without its conserved first and last residue. Fields, in order: J gene, V gene, CDR3 protein.

TRBJ2-7 TRBV10-3 AINQDRVDEQY
TRBJ2-2 TRBV13 ASSWLADNTGELF
TRBJ1-4 TRBV29-1 SVGGTGGEKLF
TRBJ2-6 TRBV6-6 ASSPRQADLSRLT
TRBJ2-1 TRBV14 ASSQGTEPF
TRBJ1-6 TRBV7-9 ASSTRTGGDNSPLH
TRBJ1-4 TRBV30 AWSREPPTATTNEKLF
TRBJ1-1 TRBV5-1 ASSSSGLVNTEAF
TRBJ2-7 TRBV7-3 ASSLGLGDEQY
TRBJ1-5 TRBV7-2 ASSSRTGYLH
TRBJ2-5 TRBV5-4 ASSNPGQGRETQY
TRBJ2-7 TRBV29-1 SVRSYGGPDYEQY
TRBJ2-7 TRBV2 ASRVGSYEQY
TRBJ2-3 TRBV4-2 ASSQDTSWGGTDTQY
TRBJ1-2 TRBV11-1 ASSFRGDNGYT
TRBJ1-1 TRBV11-2 ASSLRQGDFAF
TRBJ1-1 TRBV5-8 ASSLAIGQFNTEAF
TRBJ1-2 TRBV30 AWSLQGGLTYGYT
TRBJ2-1 TRBV5-4 ASSLTSGTYNEQF
TRBJ2-2 TRBV5-8 ASSFGGGTNTGELF
TRBJ1-2 TRBV27 ASADRDGYT
TRBJ2-7 TRBV7-6 ASSEGTSGSYEQY
TRBJ2-2 TRBV7-6 ASSLAQRGGSGELF
TRBJ1-2 TRBV6-5 ASSLGQGAGGYT
TRBJ2-5 TRBV7-9 ASGREETQY
TRBJ1-5 TRBV13 ASSRGRGTQPQH
TRBJ2-5 TRBV25-1 ASSVVGLVVQETQY
TRBJ1-1 TRBV4-3 ASSQDFPNTEAF
TRBJ2-1 TRBV10-3 AIGEGQGYNEQF
TRBJ1-6 TRBV4-3 ASSQQGQGNSPLH
TRBJ1-2 TRBV6-4 ASSDSEGYGYT
TRBJ1-6 TRBV6-1 ASTGQGYSPLH
TRBJ2-3 TRBV4-1 ASSQAVTGGPDTQY